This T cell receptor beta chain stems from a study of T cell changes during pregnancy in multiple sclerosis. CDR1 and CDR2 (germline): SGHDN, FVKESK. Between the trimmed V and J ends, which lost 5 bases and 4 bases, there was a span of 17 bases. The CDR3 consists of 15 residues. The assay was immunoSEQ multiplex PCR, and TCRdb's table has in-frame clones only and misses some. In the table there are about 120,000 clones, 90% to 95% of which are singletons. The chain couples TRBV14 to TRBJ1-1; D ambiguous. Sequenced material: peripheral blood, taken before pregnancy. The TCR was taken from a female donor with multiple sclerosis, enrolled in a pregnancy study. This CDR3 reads CASSSGGGRGTEAFF. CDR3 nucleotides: TGTGCCAGCAGCTCCGGAGGCGGCCGCGGCACTGAAGCTTTCTTT.